Listed here are 20 T cell receptor beta chains from one sample, sequenced in a study of Ad26.COV2.S vaccination and SARS-CoV-2 variants (dated by TCRdb to about 2021). The treatment or condition label, read with the paper, signifies: about 20 received Ad26.COV2.S at low or high dose, single or two shots; roughly 5 received placebo; per-sample allocation not given. Repertoires of vaccine and placebo recipients were sequenced from samples taken on day 63 after the first injection. Library prep was done by the immunoSEQ multiplex PCR assay. TCRdb carries this immuneACCESS record with in-frame sequences only. Its versions omit some clonotypes, under half of them owing to an unresolved V gene in the studies checked, with the rest unexplained. This sample gives hundreds of thousands of clones in total; less than 90% of them show up just once. Around 6.4% of the sample belongs to the ten largest clones.

The sequenced sample was peripheral blood, obtained in a trial of Ad26.COV2.S vaccine versus placebo. The origin of the receptors is a person between 18 and 60 years old who received the Ad26.COV2.S COVID-19 vaccine or a placebo.

The genes are TRBV9 and TRBJ2-7; perhaps TRBD1 as D (6 bases). Deletions cut 0 bases from V and 2 bases from J, with 12 bases between. The CDR3 has 15 amino acids. Germline V CDR1 and CDR2: SGDLS, YYNGEE. DNA for the CDR3: TGTGCCAGCAGCGTAGGCAGGGGCCCTACCTACGAGCAGTACTTC. Its protein product is CASSVGRGPTYEQYF. The full variable domain, its missing parts supplied by reference TRBV9 and TRBJ2-7, is DSGVTQTPKHLITATGQRVTLRCSPRSGDLSVYWYQQSLDQGLQFLIQYYNGEERAKGNILERFSAQQFPDLHSELNLSSLELGDSALYFCASSVGRGPTYEQYFGPGTRLTVT.

The chain links TRBV7-3 to TRBJ2-7; TRBD2 matches at 10 bases. Trimming took 5 bases from V and 5 from J; bases not matched to a gene: 12. The germline V gene encodes CDR1 SGHTA and CDR2 FQGTGA. The CDR3 runs to 16 residues. The CDR3 nucleotides are TGTGCCAGCAGCGAAATAGCGGGGGGACACTTTAACGAGCAGTACTTC. This gives the protein CASSEIAGGHFNEQYF.

V is TRBV19 and J is TRBJ2-3, with D perhaps TRBD2 (7 bases). This CDR3 is built from 15 residues. Germline CDR1 reads LNHDA; CDR2 reads SQIVND (reference sequence). Between the trimmed V and J ends, which lost 3 bases and 4 bases, there was a span of 14 bases. The CDR3 here is CASSMAGASADTQYF. The CDR3, as DNA: TGTGCCAGTAGTATGGCGGGGGCCAGTGCAGATACGCAGTATTTT.

The DNA of the CDR3 is TGTGCCAGCAGTTACCTGACAGGGGGCTTGCGCGAGCAGTACTTC. It yields the protein CASSYLTGGLREQYF. This sequence joins TRBV6-2 or TRBV6-3 and TRBJ2-7; TRBD1 matches 10 bases. The CDR3 is 15 amino acids. Unmatched junction bases numbered 7, after V lost 2 bases and J lost 6 bases. The germline CDR1 and CDR2 sequences are MNHEY and SVGEGT.

This chain joins TRBV4-1 and TRBJ2-7; TRBD1 aligns across 8 bases. CDR1 is MGHRA, CDR2 YSYEKL, per germline. V gave up 7 bases and J gave up 3 bases; unmatched junction bases: 17. This CDR3 has 17 residues. The CDR3 reads CASKSRVTGDNFYEQYF. The DNA of the CDR3 is TGCGCCAGCAAATCCAGGGTGACAGGGGACAATTTCTACGAGCAGTACTTC.

The chain carries TRBV28 and TRBJ2-1, with 11 bases that match TRBD2. This CDR3 is built from 15 residues. Trimming cost V 6 bases and J 2 bases; bases outside gene matches: 3. Germline CDR1 and CDR2: MDHEN and SYDVKM. This CDR3 is CASRETSGTYNEQFF. Written as DNA, the CDR3 is TGTGCCAGCAGGGAGACTAGCGGGACCTACAATGAGCAGTTCTTC.

The J gene is TRBJ2-7, the V gene TRBV6-1; D is unresolved. This CDR3 is 12 amino acids long. From germline, CDR1 is MNHNS and CDR2 SASEGT. V gave up 4 bases and J gave up 2 bases, with 6 bases separating them. CDR3 sequence reads: CASSGATYEQYF. The CDR3 bases are TGTGCCAGCAGTGGAGCAACCTACGAGCAGTACTTC.

This rearrangement joins TRBV9 to TRBJ1-2, with D possibly being TRBD1 (5 bases). This CDR3 spans 15 amino acids. Trimming removed 3 bases from V and 0 bases from J, with 12 bases in between. CDR1 is SGDLS, CDR2 YYNGEE, per germline. CDR3: CASSALQVPNYGYTF. For the CDR3, the DNA is TGTGCCAGCAGCGCCTTACAGGTTCCTAACTATGGCTACACCTTC.

This chain uses TRBV28 with TRBJ1-3; D is uncertain. Germline V gene sequence: CDR1 MDHEN, CDR2 SYDVKM. V shed 7 bases and J shed 7 bases, with 20 bases lying between them. This CDR3 region has 15 residues. The CDR3 region has the DNA TGTGCCAGCATCTTAACTACCTCCCAAGACAACACCATATATTTT. Translating gives CASILTTSQDNTIYF.

The DNA for the CDR3 is TGTGCCAGCTCGGCAGCAGCTAGCACAGATACGCAGTATTTT. This gives the protein CASSAAASTDTQYF. The J gene is TRBJ2-3, the V gene TRBV11-3; no definite D call. V was cut by 8 bases and J by 0 bases, with 12 bases left in between. Germline CDR1 reads SGHNT; CDR2 reads YENEEA. This CDR3 is 14 amino acids long.

Concerning this clone itself: One end of the junction does not line up with germline, which may come from a read error. V is TRBV7-9 and J is TRBJ2-7, with a tentative D call TRBD2 (6 bases). Germline V lookup: CDR1 SEHNR, CDR2 FQNEAQ (reference sequence). This CDR3 has 16 residues. The CDR3 loop reads CASSSRFGTAAREMDF. In nucleotides, the CDR3 is TGTGCCAGCAGCTCCCGGTTCGGGACGGCCGCCCGGGAGATGGACTTC. Full variable domain (missing parts from reference TRBV7-9 and TRBJ2-7): DTGVSQNPRHKITKRGQNVTFRCDPISEHNRLYWYRQTLGQGPEFLTYFQNEAQLEKSRLLSDRFSAERPKGSFSTLEIQRTEQGDSAMYLCASSSRFGTAAREMDFGPGTRLTVT.

This clone was counted once. The V and J genes are TRBV13 and TRBJ2-4, with D possibly being TRBD2 (5 bases). Germline CDR1 and CDR2: PRHDT and FYEKMQ (reference sequence). Deletions cut 4 bases from V and 7 bases from J, with 14 bases between. The CDR3 is made up of 14 amino acids. CDR3 sequence reads: CASSSERTGNIQYF. Here the CDR3 DNA reads TGTGCCAGCAGCTCAGAGCGGACGGGTAACATTCAGTACTTC.

This sequence joins TRBV7-9 and TRBJ1-2, with TRBD1 as a possible D gene (6 bases). This CDR3 is built from 14 residues. The V gene's germline CDR1 is SEHNR and CDR2 FQNEAQ (reference sequence). V lost 6 bases and J 7 bases, leaving 18 bases between the germline ends. Written as DNA, the CDR3 is TGTGCCAGCAGTACCCCGGGGGGCATTTCTGGCTACACCTTC. Protein sequence: CASSTPGGISGYTF.

The CDR3 nucleotides read TGTGCCAGCAGCCATCTTCCGGGACAGGGGACTGGGACCTATGGCTACACCTTC. Its protein product is CASSHLPGQGTGTYGYTF. The chain has TRBV4-2 and TRBJ1-2; the match to TRBD1 covers 10 bases. J was trimmed by 4 bases and V by 3 bases; bases with no gene match: 14. The CDR3 length is 18 residues. Germline CDR1 and CDR2: LGHNA and YNFKEQ.

The chain couples TRBV11-3 to TRBJ2-6, with a tentative D call TRBD1 (6 bases). V was trimmed by 5 bases and J by 2 bases, leaving 10 bases between them. This CDR3 is built from 15 residues. The germline V gene encodes CDR1 SGHNT and CDR2 YENEEA. The CDR3 loop is CASSRTGTGANVLTF. In DNA, the CDR3 is TGTGCCAGCAGCCGAACAGGGACTGGGGCCAACGTCCTGACTTTC.

The genes are TRBV3-1 (or the pseudogene TRBV3-2) and TRBJ2-1, with 12 bases that match TRBD2. V shed 4 bases, J shed 4 bases, and the junction held 2 bases outside the gene matches. Germline CDR1 is LGHDT and CDR2 is YNNKEL (reference sequence). This CDR3 is 15 amino acids long. CDR3 protein: CASSRLAGVYNEQFF. CDR3 sequence (DNA): TGTGCCAGCAGCCGACTAGCGGGGGTATACAATGAGCAGTTCTTC.

The CDR3 loop reads CASSLMSDTQYF. In DNA, the CDR3 is TGTGCCAGCAGCTTAATGTCAGATACGCAGTATTTT. V gene TRBV7-3 combines with J gene TRBJ2-3; D gene unclear. The germline gives CDR1 SGHTA, CDR2 FQGTGA. The CDR3 loop spans 12 amino acids. Trimming stripped 1 base from V and 4 bases from J, with 3 bases between.

Notes on this clone: This specimen includes other DNA sequences encoding the same CDR3. The chain recombines TRBV19 with TRBJ1-2; D gene unclear. This CDR3 is 14 amino acids long. Germline V CDR1 and CDR2: LNHDA, SQIVND (reference sequence). V was shortened by 3 bases and J by 1 base, with 9 bases between the two germline ends. The CDR3 sequence: CASSIARSNYGYTF. In DNA form, the CDR3 reads TGTGCCAGTAGTATCGCTCGCAGTAACTATGGCTACACCTTC.

The chain combines TRBV11-2 with TRBJ1-5; perhaps TRBD1 as D (6 bases). Germline lookup yields CDR1 SGHAT and CDR2 FQNNGV. V shed 1 base and J shed 5 bases, with 15 bases lying between them. The CDR3 runs to 16 residues. CDR3 sequence (DNA): TGTGCCAGCAGCTTAGGTTCACAGGGTATGCATCAGCCCCAGCATTTT. Protein sequence: CASSLGSQGMHQPQHF.

Regarding this clone: Other DNA sequences in this specimen translate into the identical CDR3. The rearrangement links TRBV18 to TRBJ1-2, with 7 bases lining up with TRBD1. CDR3 length: 15 amino acids. V lost 1 base and J lost 1; bases outside the gene matches: 3. The germline CDR1 and CDR2 sequences are KGHSH and LQKENI. CDR3 in DNA: TGTGCCAGCTCACCACGGCAGGGGGATAACTATGGCTACACCTTC. Translating gives CASSPRQGDNYGYTF.